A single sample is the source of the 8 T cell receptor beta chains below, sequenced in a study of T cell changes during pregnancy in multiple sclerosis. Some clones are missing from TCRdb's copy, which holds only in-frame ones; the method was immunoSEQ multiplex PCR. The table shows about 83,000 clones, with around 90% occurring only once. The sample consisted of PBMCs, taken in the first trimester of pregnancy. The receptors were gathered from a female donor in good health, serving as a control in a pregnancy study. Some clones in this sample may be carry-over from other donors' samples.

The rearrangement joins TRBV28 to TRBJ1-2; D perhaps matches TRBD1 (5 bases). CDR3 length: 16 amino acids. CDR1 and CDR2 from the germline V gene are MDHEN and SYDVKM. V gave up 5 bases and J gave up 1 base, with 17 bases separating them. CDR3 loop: CASSPPPGAVNYGYTF. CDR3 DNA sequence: TGTGCCAGCAGTCCACCCCCTGGGGCAGTTAACTATGGCTACACCTTC.

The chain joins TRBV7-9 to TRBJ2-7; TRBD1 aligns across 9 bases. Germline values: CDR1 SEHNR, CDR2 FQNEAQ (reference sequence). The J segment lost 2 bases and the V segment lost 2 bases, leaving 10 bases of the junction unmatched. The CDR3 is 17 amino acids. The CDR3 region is CASSLTIRQGVPYEQYF. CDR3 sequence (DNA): TGTGCCAGCAGCTTAACCATTAGACAGGGGGTGCCCTACGAGCAGTACTTC.

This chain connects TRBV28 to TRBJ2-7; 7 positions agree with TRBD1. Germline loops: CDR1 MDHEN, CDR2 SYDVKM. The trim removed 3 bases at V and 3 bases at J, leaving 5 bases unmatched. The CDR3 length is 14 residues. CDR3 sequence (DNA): TGTGCCAGCAGTTTGAGGGGGCGCGTCTACGAGCAGTACTTC. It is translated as CASSLRGRVYEQYF.

The CDR3 here is CASTGSYEQYF. CDR3 sequence (DNA): TGCGCCAGCACCGGGTCCTACGAGCAGTACTTC. The J gene is TRBJ2-7, the V gene TRBV5-1; D is undetermined. In germline, CDR1 is SGHRS, CDR2 YFSETQ. The CDR3 runs to 11 residues. The V end was cut by 6 bases, the J end by 1 base, with 5 bases between. The whole variable domain, remainder taken from reference TRBV5-1 and TRBJ2-7, is KAGVTQTPRYLIKTRGQQVTLSCSPISGHRSVSWYQQTPGQGLQFLFEYFSETQRNKGNFPGRFSGRQFSNSRSEMNVSTLELGDSALYLCASTGSYEQYFGPGTRLTVT.

The CDR3 DNA sequence: TGTGCCAGCATCGCCGGGACTAGCGCCTACGAGCAGTACTTC. Protein sequence: CASIAGTSAYEQYF. The chain uses TRBV28 and TRBJ2-7; 10 bases line up with TRBD2. This CDR3 contains 14 residues. V was clipped by 7 bases and J by 2 bases; unmatched bases: 5. Germline-derived CDR1 and CDR2 are MDHEN and SYDVKM. The entire variable domain, with the rest obtained from reference TRBV28 and TRBJ2-7, is as follows: DVKVTQSSRYLVKRTGEKVFLECVQDMDHENMFWYRQDPGLGLRLIYFSYDVKMKEKGDIPEGYSVSREKKERFSLILESASTNQTSMYLCASIAGTSAYEQYFGPGTRLTVT.

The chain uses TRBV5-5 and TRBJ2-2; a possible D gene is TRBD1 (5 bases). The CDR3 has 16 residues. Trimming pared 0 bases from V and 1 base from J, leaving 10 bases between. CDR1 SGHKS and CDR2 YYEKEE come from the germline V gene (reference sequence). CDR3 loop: CASSLDSGWNTGELFF. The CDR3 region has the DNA TGTGCCAGCAGCTTGGATTCAGGGTGGAACACCGGGGAGCTGTTTTTT.

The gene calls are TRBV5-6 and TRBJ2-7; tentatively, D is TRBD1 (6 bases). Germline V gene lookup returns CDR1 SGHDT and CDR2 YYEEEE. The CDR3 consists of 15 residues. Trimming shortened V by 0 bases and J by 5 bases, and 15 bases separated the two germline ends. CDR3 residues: CASSLEGEQRHEQYF. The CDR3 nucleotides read TGTGCCAGCAGCTTGGAGGGGGAGCAGCGGCACGAGCAGTACTTC.

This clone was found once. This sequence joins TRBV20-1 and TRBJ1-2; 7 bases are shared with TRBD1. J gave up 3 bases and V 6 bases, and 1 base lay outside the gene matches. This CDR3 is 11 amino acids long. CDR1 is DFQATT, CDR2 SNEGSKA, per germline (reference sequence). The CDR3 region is CSATGDYGYTF. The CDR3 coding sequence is TGCAGTGCCACAGGGGACTATGGCTACACCTTC.